The 4 T cell receptor beta chains listed next were all sequenced from one sample in a study of identical twins. TCRdb reprocessed the 5' RACE reads via MiXCR and lists one record per CDR3 protein. The sample shows around 570,000 distinct CDR3 sequences, just under 10% of them seen only once. The data were also submitted as part of a second study, on yellow fever vaccine responses in identical twins.

The specimen sequenced was PBMCs. The receptors were gathered from a woman aged 18-29 years in good health.

This clonotype came up a few times. This sequence joins TRBV6-2 or TRBV6-3 and TRBJ2-7; D is unresolved. This CDR3 has 13 amino acids. CDR1 and CDR2 (germline): MNHEY, SVGEGT. Deletions cut 7 bases from V and 1 base from J, with 11 bases between. CDR3 loop: CASTPGGSYEQYF. The CDR3 DNA sequence: TGTGCCAGCACGCCCGGCGGATCCTACGAGCAGTACTTC.

This clonotype showed up many times. V is TRBV3-1 and J is TRBJ2-5; D not resolved. The CDR3 length is 14 residues. V lost 1 base to trimming and J lost 1 base, with 7 bases between them. CDR1 is LGHDT, CDR2 YNNKEL, per germline (reference sequence). The CDR3: CASSQAVLQETQYF. The DNA for the CDR3 is TGTGCCAGCAGCCAAGCCGTGCTCCAAGAGACCCAGTACTTC.

Only a few counts were recorded for this clonotype. The CDR3 loop is CASSFGRRSEDEQYF. The CDR3 DNA follows: TGCGCCAGCAGCTTCGGGAGGCGTTCGGAGGACGAGCAGTACTTC. The chain has TRBV5-1 and TRBJ2-7; 7 nucleotides align to TRBD2. Germline V gives CDR1 SGHRS, CDR2 YFSETQ. V lost 2 bases, J lost 5 bases, and 10 bases stayed unmatched. The CDR3 covers 15 residues. Based on the CDR3 plus reference TRBV5-1 and TRBJ2-7, the full variable domain is KAGVTQTPRYLIKTRGQQVTLSCSPISGHRSVSWYQQTPGQGLQFLFEYFSETQRNKGNFPGRFSGRQFSNSRSEMNVSTLELGDSALYLCASSFGRRSEDEQYFGPGTRLTVT.

This chain joins TRBV27 and TRBJ2-2; maybe TRBD2 (5 bases). The CDR3 length is 14 residues. Trimming removed 6 bases from V and 7 bases from J, with 15 bases in between. Per the germline V gene, CDR1 is MNHEY and CDR2 is SMNVEV (reference sequence). The CDR3 here is CASSPLDTIGELFF. The CDR3 DNA reads TGTGCCAGCAGCCCACTAGACACGATCGGGGAGCTGTTTTTT.